The 10 T cell receptor beta chains below come from one sample, sequenced in a study of blood T cell repertoires in COVID-19. The data were produced by immunoSEQ multiplex PCR, yet TCRdb's version contains in-frame clones alone and is incomplete. The table shows about 400,000 clones, with 88% occurring only once. Source material: PBMCs or T cells enriched from blood (not recorded which). These receptors came from a woman in her twenties or thirties with acute COVID-19.

As concerns this clone: At the DNA level, this CDR3 is encoded by other sequences in the same sample as well. V usage is TRBV9 and J usage is TRBJ2-7; 9 nucleotides line up with TRBD1. The V segment lost 0 bases and the J segment 3 bases; nucleotides outside the gene matches: 1. The CDR3 contains 14 residues. Looked up from germline, CDR1 is SGDLS and CDR2 is YYNGEE. CDR3 protein: CASSVEDRGYEQYF. The CDR3 bases are TGTGCCAGCAGCGTAGAGGACAGGGGCTACGAGCAGTACTTC.

The chain combines TRBV5-6 with TRBJ1-2, with D perhaps matching TRBD1 (6 bases). V lost 1 base to trimming and J lost 2 bases, with 6 bases between them. Germline lookup yields CDR1 SGHDT and CDR2 YYEEEE. There are 13 residues in the CDR3. CDR3 amino acids: CASSLQGNYGYTF. DNA for the CDR3: TGTGCCAGCAGCTTGCAGGGGAACTATGGCTACACCTTC.

The CDR3 protein is CASSLAAGGPGELFF. The CDR3 DNA is TGTGCCAGCAGCCTCGCAGCGGGGGGGCCCGGGGAGCTGTTTTTT. The V gene is TRBV14, the J gene TRBJ2-2; 10 bases fit TRBD2. Trimming at V came to 4 bases and at J to 6 bases, leaving 5 bases not matched to a gene. The length of the CDR3 is 15 residues. Per the germline V gene, CDR1 is SGHDN and CDR2 is FVKESK.

V usage is TRBV20-1 and J usage is TRBJ1-1; 8 bases agree with TRBD1. J lost 8 bases, V lost 3 bases, and 5 bases had no gene match. The CDR3 runs to 12 residues. Germline-derived CDR1 and CDR2 are DFQATT and SNEGSKA (reference sequence). DNA for the CDR3: TGCAGTGCTAGTAGGACAGGGCAAGAAGCTTTCTTT. Protein product: CSASRTGQEAFF.

This clone was observed once. The CDR3, as DNA: TGCGCCAGCAGTGAGCTGGGGGGGGTCAATGAGCAGTTCTTC. Its translation is CASSELGGVNEQFF. This rearrangement joins TRBV10-2 to TRBJ2-1, with 7 bases that match TRBD2. Germline values: CDR1 WSHSY, CDR2 SAAADI. V lost 2 bases to trimming and J lost 6 bases; unmatched junction nucleotides: 4. The CDR3 contains 14 residues.

The CDR3 region has the DNA TGTGCCAGCAGTCGGAATTCAGGGAAGTACGAAAAACTGTTTTTT. Translated, it gives CASSRNSGKYEKLFF. The chain has TRBV2 and TRBJ1-4; perhaps TRBD1 as D (5 bases). Germline CDR1 reads SNHLY; CDR2 reads FYNNEI. The CDR3 has 15 residues. With 5 bases removed from V and 8 bases from J, the gap between germline ends came to 18 bases.

The genes are TRBV2 and TRBJ1-5, with 10 bases lining up with TRBD1. Germline V gives CDR1 SNHLY, CDR2 FYNNEI. V was pared by 6 bases and J by 4 bases, with 3 bases of the junction left unmatched. CDR3 length: 14 residues. The CDR3 DNA is TGTGCCAGCAGGACAGGGGGCGGAAATCAGCCCCAGCATTTT. Translated, it gives CASRTGGGNQPQHF.

The chain links TRBV11-2 to TRBJ2-6; D unclear. CDR1 and CDR2 from the germline V gene are SGHAT and FQNNGV. The CDR3 runs to 14 residues. V lost 1 base, J lost 4 bases, and 5 bases lay in between. In DNA form, the CDR3 reads TGTGCCAGCAGCTTAGCCTTCGGGGCCAACGTCCTGACTTTC. Translation gives CASSLAFGANVLTF.

The rearrangement uses TRBV5-1 and TRBJ2-2, with 10 bases matching TRBD2. The CDR3 sequence is 16 residues long. The J segment lost 2 bases and the V segment lost 3 bases, leaving 4 bases of the junction unmatched. Germline assignment: CDR1 SGHRS and CDR2 YFSETQ. For the CDR3, the DNA is TGCGCCAGCAGCTACGGGACTAGCGTCAACACCGGGGAGCTGTTTTTT. Translated, it gives CASSYGTSVNTGELFF.

This rearrangement joins TRBV4-1 to TRBJ2-2, with 7 bases aligning to TRBD1. The CDR3 is made up of 16 amino acids. V shed 6 bases and J 1 base; nucleotides not matched to a gene: 8. Per germline, CDR1 MGHRA and CDR2 YSYEKL. CDR3 nucleotides: TGCGCCAGCAGATCGCAGGGGGACATGAACACCGGGGAGCTGTTTTTT. It codes for CASRSQGDMNTGELFF.